This T cell receptor beta chain derives from a study of monozygotic twins with inflammatory bowel disease. Findings and caveats of the study: A distinction between different T cell subtypes was not possible. Among IBD patients, fewer clonotypes were shared with others than among healthy twins, especially with disease activity.

The length of the CDR3 is 14 residues. CDR1 is MDHEN, CDR2 SYDVKM, per germline. Points on this clonotype: Its antigen is as yet unknown.

Using TCRalpha and TCRbeta cDNA, the researchers carried out two nested PCRs that lasted approximately 17 and 9 cycles. TCRdb reanalyzed the 5' RACE reads, giving one entry per CDR3 protein sequence and no DNA. In total, the table holds under 200,000 distinct CDR3 sequences. Specimen: blood. The genes are TRBV28 and TRBJ1-1. This receptor was taken from a human donor with ulcerative colitis or Crohn's disease, or a healthy co-twin of an affected twin (not recorded which). CDR3 residues: CASSLSLPASEAFF.